This T cell receptor beta chain was sequenced in a study of blood T cell repertoires in COVID-19. Study details: The study drew acute and convalescent COVID-19 samples from the United States, Italy and Spain. Sample material is recorded as cDNA or gDNA derived from T cells, B-cell-depleted T cells, or PBMCs.

In the source study's methods: It was from reference gene primer amplification that nucleated cell counts were estimated. The assay was immunoSEQ multiplex PCR, and TCRdb's table has in-frame clones only and misses some. V, J and clone size were drawn from that table, and D and trimming were deduced from the DNA. The sample includes around 100,000 clones, 80% to 90% of them seen just once. This clone was counted once. The CDR3 has 12 residues. Trimming took off 3 bases at V and 7 bases at J, with 12 bases between the two ends. In germline, CDR1 is GTSNPN, CDR2 SVGIG (reference sequence). This sequence originates from a human donor in a cohort sampled during active COVID-19. Sequenced material: peripheral blood. V is TRBV30 and J is TRBJ1-1; weak D call: TRBD1 (5 bases). The CDR3 DNA sequence: TGTGCCTGGAGCGCTACCGGGGGTGAAGCTTTCTTT. Encoded protein: CAWSATGGEAFF.